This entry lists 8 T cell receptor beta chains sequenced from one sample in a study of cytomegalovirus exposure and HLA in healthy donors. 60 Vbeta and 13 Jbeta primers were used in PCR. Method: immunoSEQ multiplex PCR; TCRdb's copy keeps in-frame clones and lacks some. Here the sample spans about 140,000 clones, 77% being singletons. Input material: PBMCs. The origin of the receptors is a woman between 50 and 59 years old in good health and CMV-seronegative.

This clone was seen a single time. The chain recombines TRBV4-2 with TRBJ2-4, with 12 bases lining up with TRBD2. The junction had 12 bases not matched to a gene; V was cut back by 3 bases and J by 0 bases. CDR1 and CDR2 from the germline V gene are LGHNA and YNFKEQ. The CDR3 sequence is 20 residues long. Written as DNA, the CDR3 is TGTGCCAGCAGCCATGAAAAACTAGCGGGGGGCCATCTAGCCAAAAACATTCAGTACTTC. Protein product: CASSHEKLAGGHLAKNIQYF.

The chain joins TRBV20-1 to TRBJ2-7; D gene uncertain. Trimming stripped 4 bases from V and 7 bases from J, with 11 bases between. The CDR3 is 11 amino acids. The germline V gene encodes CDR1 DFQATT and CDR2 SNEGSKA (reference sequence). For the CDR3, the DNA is TGCAGTGCTATCTTCGAGGATGAGCAGTACTTC. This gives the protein CSAIFEDEQYF.

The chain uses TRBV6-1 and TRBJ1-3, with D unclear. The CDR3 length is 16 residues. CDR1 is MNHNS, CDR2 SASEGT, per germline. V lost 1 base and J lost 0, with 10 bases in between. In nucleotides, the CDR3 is TGTGCCAGCAGTGAAGGCACGGTGAACTCTGGAAACACCATATATTTT. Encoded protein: CASSEGTVNSGNTIYF.

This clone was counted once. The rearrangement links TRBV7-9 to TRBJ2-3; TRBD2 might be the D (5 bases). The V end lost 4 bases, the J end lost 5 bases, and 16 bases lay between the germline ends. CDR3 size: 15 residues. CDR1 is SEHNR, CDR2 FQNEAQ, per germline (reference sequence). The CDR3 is CASSSNSGGRDTQYF. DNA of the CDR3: TGTGCCAGCAGCTCGAACAGTGGAGGTCGAGATACGCAGTATTTT.

The CDR3 spells CASSLPDQGREGYTF. CDR3 coding DNA: TGTGCCAGCAGCTTACCTGATCAGGGGCGAGAGGGCTACACCTTC. The V and J genes are TRBV13 and TRBJ1-2; TRBD1 might be the D (6 bases). Germline CDR1 is PRHDT and CDR2 is FYEKMQ (reference sequence). Trimming shortened V by 2 bases and J by 8 bases, and 18 bases separated the two germline ends. This CDR3 spans 15 amino acids.

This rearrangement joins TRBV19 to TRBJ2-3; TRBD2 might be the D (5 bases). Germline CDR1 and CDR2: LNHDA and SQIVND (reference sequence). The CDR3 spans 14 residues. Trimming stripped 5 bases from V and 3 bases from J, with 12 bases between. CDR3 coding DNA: TGTGCCAGTAGTCTGAGGGTATCAACAGATACGCAGTATTTT. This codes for CASSLRVSTDTQYF. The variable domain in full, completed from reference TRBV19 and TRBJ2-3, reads DGGITQSPKYLFRKEGQNVTLSCEQNLNHDAMYWYRQDPGQGLRLIYYSQIVNDFQKGDIAEGYSVSREKKESFPLTVTSAQKNPTAFYLCASSLRVSTDTQYFGPGTRLTVL.

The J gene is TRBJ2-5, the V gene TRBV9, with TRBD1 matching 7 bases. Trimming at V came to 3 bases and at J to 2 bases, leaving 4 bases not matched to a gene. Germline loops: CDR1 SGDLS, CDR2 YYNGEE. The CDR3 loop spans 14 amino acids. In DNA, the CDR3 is TGTGCCAGCAGCGGGACAGGTGTACAAGAGACCCAGTACTTC. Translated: CASSGTGVQETQYF.

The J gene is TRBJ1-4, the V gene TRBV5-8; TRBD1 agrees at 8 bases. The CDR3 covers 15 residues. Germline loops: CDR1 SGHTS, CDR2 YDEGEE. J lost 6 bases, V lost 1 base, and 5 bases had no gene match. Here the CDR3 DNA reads TGTGCCAGCAGCTTGCCGACGACAGGGGATGAAAAACTGTTTTTT. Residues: CASSLPTTGDEKLFF.